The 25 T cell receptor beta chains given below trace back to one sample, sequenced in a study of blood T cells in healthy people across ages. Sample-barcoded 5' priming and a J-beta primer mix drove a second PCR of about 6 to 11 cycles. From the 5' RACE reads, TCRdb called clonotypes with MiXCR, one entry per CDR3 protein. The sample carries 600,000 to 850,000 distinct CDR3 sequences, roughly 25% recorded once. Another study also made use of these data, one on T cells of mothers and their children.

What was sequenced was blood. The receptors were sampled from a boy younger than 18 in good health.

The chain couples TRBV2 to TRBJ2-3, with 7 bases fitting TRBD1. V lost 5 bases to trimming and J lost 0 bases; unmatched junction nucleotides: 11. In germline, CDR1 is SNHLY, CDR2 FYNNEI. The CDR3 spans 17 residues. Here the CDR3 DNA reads TGTGCCAGCAGTTTACCGGGACAGTCAATTAGCACAGATACGCAGTATTTT. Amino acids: CASSLPGQSISTDTQYF.

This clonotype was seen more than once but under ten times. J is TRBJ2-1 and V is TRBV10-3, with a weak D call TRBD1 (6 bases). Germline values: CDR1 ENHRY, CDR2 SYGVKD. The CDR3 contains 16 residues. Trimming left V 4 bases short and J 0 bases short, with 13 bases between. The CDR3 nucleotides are TGTGCCATCAGTGGTTCACAGGGCCTCTCCTACAATGAGCAGTTCTTC. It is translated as CAISGSQGLSYNEQFF.

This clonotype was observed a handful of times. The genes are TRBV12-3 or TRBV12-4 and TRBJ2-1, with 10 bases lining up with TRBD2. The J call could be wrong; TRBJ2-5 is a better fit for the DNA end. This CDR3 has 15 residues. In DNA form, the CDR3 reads TGTGCCAGCAGTTTCGGGCTAGCGGGGGAGGAGACCCAGTACTTC. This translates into CASSFGLAGEETQYF.

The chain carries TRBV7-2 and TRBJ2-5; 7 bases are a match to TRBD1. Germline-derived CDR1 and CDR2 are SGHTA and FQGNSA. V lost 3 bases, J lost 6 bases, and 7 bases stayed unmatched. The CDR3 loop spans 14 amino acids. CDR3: CASSLREQGKTQYF. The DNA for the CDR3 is TGTGCCAGCAGCTTGAGGGAACAGGGGAAGACCCAGTACTTC.

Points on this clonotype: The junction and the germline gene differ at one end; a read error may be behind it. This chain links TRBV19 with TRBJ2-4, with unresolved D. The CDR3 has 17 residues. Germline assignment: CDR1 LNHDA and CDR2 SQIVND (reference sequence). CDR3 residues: CAGSIDLVSLAKNIQYF. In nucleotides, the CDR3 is TGTGCCGGTAGTATAGATCTAGTCTCCTTAGCCAAAAACATTCAGTACTTC.

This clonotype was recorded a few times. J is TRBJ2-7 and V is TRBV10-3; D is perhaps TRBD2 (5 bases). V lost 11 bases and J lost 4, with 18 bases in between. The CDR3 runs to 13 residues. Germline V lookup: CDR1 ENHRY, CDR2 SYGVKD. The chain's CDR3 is CALAEGWDYEQYF. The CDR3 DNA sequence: TGTGCCCTCGCAGAGGGATGGGATTACGAGCAGTACTTC.

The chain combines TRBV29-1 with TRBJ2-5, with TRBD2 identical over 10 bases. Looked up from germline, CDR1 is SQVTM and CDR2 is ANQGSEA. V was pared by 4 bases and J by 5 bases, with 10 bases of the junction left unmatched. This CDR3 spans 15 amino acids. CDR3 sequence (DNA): TGCAGCGTTGCACCTAGCGGGAGAACGGGCGAGACCCAGTACTTC. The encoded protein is CSVAPSGRTGETQYF.

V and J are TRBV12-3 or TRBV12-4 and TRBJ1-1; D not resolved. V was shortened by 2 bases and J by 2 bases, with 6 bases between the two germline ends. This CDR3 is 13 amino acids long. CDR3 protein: CASSLTHNTEAFF. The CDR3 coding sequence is TGTGCCAGCAGTTTAACCCACAACACTGAAGCTTTCTTT.

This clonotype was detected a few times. The CDR3 DNA follows: TGTGCCAGCACCGCAGGGGTCAACACCGGGGAGCTGTTTTTT. It specifies CASTAGVNTGELFF. The V gene is TRBV2, the J gene TRBJ2-2, with D perhaps matching TRBD1 (6 bases). Trimming left V 7 bases short and J 2 bases short, with 11 bases between. CDR3 length: 14 amino acids. CDR1 and CDR2 (germline): SNHLY, FYNNEI.

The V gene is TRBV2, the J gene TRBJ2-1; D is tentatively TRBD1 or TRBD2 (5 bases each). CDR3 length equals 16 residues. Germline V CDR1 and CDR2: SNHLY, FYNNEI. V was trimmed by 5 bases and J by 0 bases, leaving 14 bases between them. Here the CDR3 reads CASSSPRDPSYNEQFF. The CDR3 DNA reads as TGTGCCAGCAGTTCTCCTCGGGACCCCTCCTACAATGAGCAGTTCTTC.

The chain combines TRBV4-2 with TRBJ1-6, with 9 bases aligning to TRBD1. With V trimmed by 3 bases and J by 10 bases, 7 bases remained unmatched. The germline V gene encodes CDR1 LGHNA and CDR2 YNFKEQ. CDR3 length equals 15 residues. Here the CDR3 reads CASSHRDRETSPLHF. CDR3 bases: TGTGCCAGCAGCCACCGGGACAGGGAAACGTCACCCCTCCACTTT.

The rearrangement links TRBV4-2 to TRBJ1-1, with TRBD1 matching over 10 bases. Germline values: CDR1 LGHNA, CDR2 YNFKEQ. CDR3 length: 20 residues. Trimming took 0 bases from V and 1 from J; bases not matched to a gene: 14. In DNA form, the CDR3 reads TGTGCCAGCAGCCAAGAACCCCGACAGGGGGCGAGGGATGGGAACACTGAAGCTTTCTTT. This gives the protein CASSQEPRQGARDGNTEAFF.

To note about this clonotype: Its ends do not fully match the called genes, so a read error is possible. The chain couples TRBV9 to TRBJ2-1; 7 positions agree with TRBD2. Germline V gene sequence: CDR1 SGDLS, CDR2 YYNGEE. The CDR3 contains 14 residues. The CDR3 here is CASSPSWGGDEQSF. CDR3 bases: TGTGCCAGCAGCCCCAGCTGGGGAGGGGATGAGCAGTCCTTC.

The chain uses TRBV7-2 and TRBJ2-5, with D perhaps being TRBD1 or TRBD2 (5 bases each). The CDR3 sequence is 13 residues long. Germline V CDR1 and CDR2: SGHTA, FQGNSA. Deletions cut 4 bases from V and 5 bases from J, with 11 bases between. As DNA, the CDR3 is TGTGCCAGCAGCTGGGGGTTTTCGGAGACCCAGTACTTC. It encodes CASSWGFSETQYF.

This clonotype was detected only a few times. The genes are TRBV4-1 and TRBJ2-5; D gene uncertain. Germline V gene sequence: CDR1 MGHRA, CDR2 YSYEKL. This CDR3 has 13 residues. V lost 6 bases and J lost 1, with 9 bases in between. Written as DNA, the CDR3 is TGCGCCAGCAGTCCCGCGACCCAAGAGACCCAGTACTTC. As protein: CASSPATQETQYF.

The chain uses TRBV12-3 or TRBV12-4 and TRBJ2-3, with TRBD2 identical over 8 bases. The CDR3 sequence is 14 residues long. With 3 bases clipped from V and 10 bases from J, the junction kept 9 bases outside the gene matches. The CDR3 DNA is TGTGCCAGCAGTTTTATCGGGGGGGCGGCTTCGCAGTATTTT. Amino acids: CASSFIGGAASQYF.

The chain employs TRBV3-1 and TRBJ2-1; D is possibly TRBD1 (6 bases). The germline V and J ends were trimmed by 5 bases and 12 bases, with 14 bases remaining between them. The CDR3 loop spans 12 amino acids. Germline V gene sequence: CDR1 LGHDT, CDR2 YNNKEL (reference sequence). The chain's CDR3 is CASSSTQGWQFF. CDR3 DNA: TGTGCCAGCAGCTCCACACAGGGATGGCAGTTCTTC.

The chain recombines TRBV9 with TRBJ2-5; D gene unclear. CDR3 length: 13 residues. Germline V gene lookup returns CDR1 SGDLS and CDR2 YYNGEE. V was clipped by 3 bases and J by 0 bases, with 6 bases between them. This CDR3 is CASSAPYQETQYF. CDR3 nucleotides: TGTGCCAGCAGCGCCCCATACCAAGAGACCCAGTACTTC.

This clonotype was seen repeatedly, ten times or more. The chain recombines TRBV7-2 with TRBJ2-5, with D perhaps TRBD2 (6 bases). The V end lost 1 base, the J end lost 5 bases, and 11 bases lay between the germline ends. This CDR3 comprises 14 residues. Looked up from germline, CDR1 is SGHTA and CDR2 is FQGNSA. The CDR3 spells CASSLEGRMETQYF. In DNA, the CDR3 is TGTGCCAGCAGCTTAGAGGGGAGGATGGAGACCCAGTACTTC. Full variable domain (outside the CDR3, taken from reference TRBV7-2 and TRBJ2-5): GAGVSQSPSNKVTEKGKDVELRCDPISGHTALYWYRQSLGQGLEFLIYFQGNSAPDKSGLPSDRFSAERTGGSVSTLTIQRTQQEDSAVYLCASSLEGRMETQYFGPGTRLLVL.

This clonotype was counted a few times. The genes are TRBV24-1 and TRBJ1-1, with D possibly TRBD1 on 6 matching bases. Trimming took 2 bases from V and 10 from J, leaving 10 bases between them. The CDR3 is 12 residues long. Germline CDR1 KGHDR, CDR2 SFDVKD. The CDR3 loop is CATSDYSGAAFF. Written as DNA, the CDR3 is TGTGCCACCAGTGATTACTCAGGGGCAGCTTTCTTT.

The CDR3 loop reads CSARRTGGDTGELFF. The CDR3 DNA is TGCAGTGCTAGAAGGACAGGGGGTGACACCGGGGAGCTGTTTTTT. The chain employs TRBV20-1 and TRBJ2-2, with TRBD1 matching 10 bases. V gave up 2 bases and J gave up 3 bases; unmatched junction bases: 3. CDR1 is DFQATT, CDR2 SNEGSKA, per germline (reference sequence). The CDR3 runs to 15 residues.

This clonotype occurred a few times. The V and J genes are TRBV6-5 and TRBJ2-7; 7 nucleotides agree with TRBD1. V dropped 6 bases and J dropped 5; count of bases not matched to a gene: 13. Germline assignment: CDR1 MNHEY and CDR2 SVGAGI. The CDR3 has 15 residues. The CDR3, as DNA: TGTGCCAGCAGGACTAAGGGGGCGTATATCAACGAGCAGTACTTC. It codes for CASRTKGAYINEQYF.

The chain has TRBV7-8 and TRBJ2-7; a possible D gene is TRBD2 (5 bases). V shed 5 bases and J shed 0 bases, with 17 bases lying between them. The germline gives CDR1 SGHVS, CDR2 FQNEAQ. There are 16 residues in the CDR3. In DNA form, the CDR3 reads TGTGCCAGCAGCGCCACGCCGGGGTACAGCTCCTACGAGCAGTACTTC. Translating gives CASSATPGYSSYEQYF.

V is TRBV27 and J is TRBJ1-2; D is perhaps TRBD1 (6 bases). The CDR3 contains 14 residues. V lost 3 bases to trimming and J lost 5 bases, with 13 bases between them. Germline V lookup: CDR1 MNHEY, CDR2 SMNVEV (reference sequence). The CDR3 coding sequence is TGTGCCAGCAGTTTGAGTCCAGGGGAGTATGGCTACACCTTC. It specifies CASSLSPGEYGYTF.

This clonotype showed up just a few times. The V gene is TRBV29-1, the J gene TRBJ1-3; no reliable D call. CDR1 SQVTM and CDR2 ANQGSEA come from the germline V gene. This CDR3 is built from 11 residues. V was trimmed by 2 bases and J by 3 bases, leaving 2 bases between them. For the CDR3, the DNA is TGCAGCGTTGAAATTGGAAACACCATATATTTT. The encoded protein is CSVEIGNTIYF.